A selection of T cell receptor beta chains follows, all from one sample in a study of blood T cell repertoires in COVID-19. Libraries were prepared by immunoSEQ multiplex PCR; TCRdb keeps only in-frame clonotypes and omits some of them. This table holds some 90,000 clones, over 70% found once. The sample consisted of peripheral blood. These receptors were collected from a man aged 55 to 69 with acute or convalescent COVID-19. CDR3s include the opening cysteine and the closing phenylalanine or tryptophan. The order of the fields is J gene, V gene, clone size, D gene, CDR3 DNA, CDR3 protein. D genes are given only for firm matches. Only part of the rows carry a size: once, few, many, or a class if the clone is expanded.

J gene: TRBJ1-2
V gene: TRBV27
clone size: NA
D gene: TRBD1
CDR3 DNA: TGTGCCAGCAGTTTAGCCCGGGACAGCCCTTACTATGGCTACACCTTC
CDR3 protein: CASSLARDSPYYGYTF

J gene: TRBJ1-1
V gene: TRBV25-1
clone size: few
D gene: NA
CDR3 DNA: TGTGCCAGCAGTCCCCGGGACACGAACACTGAAGCTTTCTTT
CDR3 protein: CASSPRDTNTEAFF

J gene: TRBJ2-7
V gene: TRBV6-6
clone size: NA
D gene: NA
CDR3 DNA: TGTGCCAGCAGTTCCCCCGGGTACTCCTACGAGCAGTACTTC
CDR3 protein: CASSSPGYSYEQYF

J gene: TRBJ2-2
V gene: TRBV5-4
clone size: NA
D gene: NA
CDR3 DNA: TGTGCCAGCAGCTTAACAGCGAACACCGGGGAGCTGTTTTTT
CDR3 protein: CASSLTANTGELFF

J gene: TRBJ2-2
V gene: TRBV24-1
clone size: NA
D gene: NA
CDR3 DNA: TGTGCCACCAGTGATTTGTCCAGGGGCGGCGGCACCGGGGAGCTGTTTTTT
CDR3 protein: CATSDLSRGGGTGELFF

J gene: TRBJ1-2
V gene: TRBV6-1
clone size: NA
D gene: TRBD1
CDR3 DNA: TGTGCCAGCAGTGAACAACAGGGGACTTATGGCTACACCTTC
CDR3 protein: CASSEQQGTYGYTF

J gene: TRBJ1-6
V gene: TRBV7-8
clone size: NA
D gene: NA
CDR3 DNA: TGTGCCAGCAGCTTCCGGGACTTGAGGAATTCACCCCTCCACTTT
CDR3 protein: CASSFRDLRNSPLHF

J gene: TRBJ1-2
V gene: TRBV28
clone size: NA
D gene: TRBD1
CDR3 DNA: TGTGCCAGCACCTCCCGACAGGGTAGTGGCTACACCTTC
CDR3 protein: CASTSRQGSGYTF

J gene: TRBJ1-5
V gene: TRBV6-5
clone size: NA
D gene: NA
CDR3 DNA: TGTGCCAGCAGGGGAGGGGGCAATCAGCCCCAGCATTTT
CDR3 protein: CASRGGGNQPQHF

J gene: TRBJ1-4
V gene: TRBV30
clone size: NA
D gene: NA
CDR3 DNA: TGTGCCTGGAACAATCCTGGCTTTAATGAAAAACTGTTTTTT
CDR3 protein: CAWNNPGFNEKLFF

J gene: TRBJ1-2
V gene: TRBV2
clone size: NA
D gene: NA
CDR3 DNA: TGTGCCAGCAGGACACTTTCGGCGATGACTAACTATGGCTACACCTTC
CDR3 protein: CASRTLSAMTNYGYTF

J gene: TRBJ1-5
V gene: TRBV6-1
clone size: few
D gene: NA
CDR3 DNA: TGTGCCAGCAGTGAAGGACAGGGCAATCAGCCCCAGCATTTT
CDR3 protein: CASSEGQGNQPQHF

J gene: TRBJ1-3
V gene: TRBV7-2
clone size: many
D gene: NA
CDR3 DNA: TGTGCCAGCAGCGTACAGCCCTCTGGAAACACCATATATTTT
CDR3 protein: CASSVQPSGNTIYF

J gene: TRBJ2-3
V gene: TRBV5-6
clone size: NA
D gene: TRBD2
CDR3 DNA: TGTGCCAGCAGCTTGGTAATAGCGGGGGCGAAACAAGATACGCAGTATTTT
CDR3 protein: CASSLVIAGAKQDTQYF

J gene: TRBJ1-4
V gene: TRBV4-2
clone size: NA
D gene: TRBD1
CDR3 DNA: TGTGCCAGCAGCCAAGCTACAGGGGCCGCAACTAATGAAAAACTGTTTTTT
CDR3 protein: CASSQATGAATNEKLFF

J gene: TRBJ2-1
V gene: TRBV9
clone size: NA
D gene: TRBD1
CDR3 DNA: TGTGCCAGCAGCGTAGGGGGACAGGTCTACAATGAGCAGTTCTTC
CDR3 protein: CASSVGGQVYNEQFF

J gene: TRBJ1-6
V gene: TRBV28
clone size: NA
D gene: TRBD1
CDR3 DNA: TGTGCCAGCAAAGGGACAGGGTATAATTCACCCCTCCACTTT
CDR3 protein: CASKGTGYNSPLHF

J gene: TRBJ2-1
V gene: TRBV24-1
clone size: NA
D gene: TRBD2
CDR3 DNA: TGTGCCACCAGTGACCGACTAGCGGGCCACAATGAGCAGTTCTTC
CDR3 protein: CATSDRLAGHNEQFF

J gene: TRBJ1-2
V gene: TRBV27
clone size: few
D gene: TRBD1
CDR3 DNA: TGTGCCAGCAGTTTATCGACAGGGGCTGGCTATGGCTACACCTTC
CDR3 protein: CASSLSTGAGYGYTF

J gene: TRBJ1-2
V gene: TRBV28
clone size: NA
D gene: NA
CDR3 DNA: TGTGCCAGCAGCGCAACAGGCTCCTCTAACTATGGCTACACCTTC
CDR3 protein: CASSATGSSNYGYTF

J gene: TRBJ2-7
V gene: TRBV6-5
clone size: NA
D gene: TRBD2
CDR3 DNA: TGTGCCAGCAGTTCGACTAGCTCGTGGGAGCAGTACTTC
CDR3 protein: CASSSTSSWEQYF

J gene: TRBJ2-4
V gene: TRBV5-1
clone size: NA
D gene: NA
CDR3 DNA: TGCGCCAGCAGCCCAGCCCCTTCACAGGGCCGAAACATTCAGTACTTC
CDR3 protein: CASSPAPSQGRNIQYF

J gene: TRBJ2-3
V gene: TRBV24-1
clone size: few
D gene: NA
CDR3 DNA: TGTGCCACCAGTGATAAGGCGGGAAGCACAGATACGCAGTATTTT
CDR3 protein: CATSDKAGSTDTQYF

J gene: TRBJ2-3
V gene: TRBV13
clone size: NA
D gene: TRBD2
CDR3 DNA: TGTGCCAGCAGCACCCTAGCGGGAGGCACAGATACGCAGTATTTT
CDR3 protein: CASSTLAGGTDTQYF

J gene: TRBJ1-2
V gene: TRBV18
clone size: NA
D gene: NA
CDR3 DNA: TGTGCCAGCTCACCACCCCAGACAAACTATGGCTACACCTTC
CDR3 protein: CASSPPQTNYGYTF

J gene: TRBJ1-1
V gene: TRBV10-2
clone size: once
D gene: NA
CDR3 DNA: TGCGCCAGCCTACAGGGCATGAACACTGAAGCTTTCTTT
CDR3 protein: CASLQGMNTEAFF

J gene: TRBJ2-1
V gene: TRBV19
clone size: NA
D gene: TRBD1
CDR3 DNA: TGTGCCAGTAGTGCCGGGACAGCCTCTCCGGGTGTCGGGTCCTACAATGAGCAGTTCTTC
CDR3 protein: CASSAGTASPGVGSYNEQFF

J gene: TRBJ2-7
V gene: TRBV25-1
clone size: few
D gene: TRBD1
CDR3 DNA: TGTGCCAGCGCCCGGGACAGGGTCTACGAGCAGTACTTC
CDR3 protein: CASARDRVYEQYF

J gene: TRBJ2-7
V gene: TRBV27
clone size: once
D gene: TRBD1
CDR3 DNA: TGTGCCAGCAGTTTACGACCCTGGACAGGGTACGAGCAGTACTTC
CDR3 protein: CASSLRPWTGYEQYF

J gene: TRBJ1-1
V gene: TRBV27
clone size: NA
D gene: NA
CDR3 DNA: TGTGCCAGCAGAATTAAGATGGGACAGAACACTGAAGCTTTCTTT
CDR3 protein: CASRIKMGQNTEAFF

J gene: TRBJ2-7
V gene: TRBV19
clone size: NA
D gene: TRBD1
CDR3 DNA: TGTGCCAGTAGTAGCGGCGGGACAGGGGGGTACGAGCAGTACTTC
CDR3 protein: CASSSGGTGGYEQYF

J gene: TRBJ1-5
V gene: TRBV4-3
clone size: NA
D gene: NA
CDR3 DNA: TGCGCCAGCAGCCAAGTGGCCCGCAATCAGCCCCAGCATTTT
CDR3 protein: CASSQVARNQPQHF

J gene: TRBJ2-1
V gene: TRBV5-4
clone size: NA
D gene: NA
CDR3 DNA: TGTGCCAGCAGCGGGGTACCTAGCAGGAATGAGCAGTTCTTC
CDR3 protein: CASSGVPSRNEQFF

J gene: TRBJ1-1
V gene: TRBV6-2/TRBV6-3
clone size: NA
D gene: NA
CDR3 DNA: TGTGCCAGCAGTTCCCGGGGTGGCACTGAAGCTTTCTTT
CDR3 protein: CASSSRGGTEAFF

J gene: TRBJ2-2
V gene: TRBV7-2
clone size: NA
D gene: TRBD2
CDR3 DNA: TGTGCCAGCAGCCCGCCCGGGCGGGAGTCCGGGGAGCTGTTTTTT
CDR3 protein: CASSPPGRESGELFF

J gene: TRBJ1-4
V gene: TRBV18
clone size: NA
D gene: NA
CDR3 DNA: TGTGCCAGCTCACCGACAGCAACTAATGAAAAACTGTTTTTT
CDR3 protein: CASSPTATNEKLFF

J gene: TRBJ2-7
V gene: TRBV7-2
clone size: NA
D gene: TRBD2
CDR3 DNA: TGTGCCAGCAGCCCTACTAGCGAGAGGGTCTCCTACGAGCAGTACTTC
CDR3 protein: CASSPTSERVSYEQYF

J gene: TRBJ2-1
V gene: TRBV11-3
clone size: few
D gene: NA
CDR3 DNA: TGTGCCAGCAGCCGTACCAGGGGTTGGGAGCAGTTCTTC
CDR3 protein: CASSRTRGWEQFF

J gene: TRBJ1-1
V gene: TRBV6-1
clone size: NA
D gene: NA
CDR3 DNA: TGTGCCAGCAGTGATACAGGCCCAGCTTTCTTT
CDR3 protein: CASSDTGPAFF

J gene: TRBJ1-6
V gene: TRBV7-2
clone size: few
D gene: NA
CDR3 DNA: TGTGCCAGCAGCCAACAGGGACAATTACGTTCACCCCTCCACTTT
CDR3 protein: CASSQQGQLRSPLHF

J gene: TRBJ2-7
V gene: TRBV25-1
clone size: NA
D gene: NA
CDR3 DNA: TGTGCCACCAGACAGGCCTACGAGCAGTACTTC
CDR3 protein: CATRQAYEQYF

J gene: TRBJ2-4
V gene: TRBV21-1
clone size: NA
D gene: NA
CDR3 DNA: TGTGCCAGCAGCAAAGGGGGGGGCGTAGTAGCCAAAAACATTCAGTACTTC
CDR3 protein: CASSKGGGVVAKNIQYF

J gene: TRBJ1-2
V gene: TRBV6-2/TRBV6-3
clone size: once
D gene: NA
CDR3 DNA: TGTGCCAGCAGTTACTCAAACCGGGGGGACTATGGCTACACCTTC
CDR3 protein: CASSYSNRGDYGYTF

J gene: TRBJ1-1
V gene: TRBV7-2
clone size: NA
D gene: NA
CDR3 DNA: TGTGCCAGCAGCCTTAACAAGAACACTGAAGCTTTCTTT
CDR3 protein: CASSLNKNTEAFF

J gene: TRBJ2-7
V gene: TRBV10-1
clone size: NA
D gene: TRBD1
CDR3 DNA: TGCGCCAGCAGTAGACAGGGCCGGGGCGAGCAGTACTTC
CDR3 protein: CASSRQGRGEQYF

J gene: TRBJ1-6
V gene: TRBV7-2
clone size: NA
D gene: NA
CDR3 DNA: TGTGCCAGCAGCTTGGACAGATATAATTCACCCCTCCACTTT
CDR3 protein: CASSLDRYNSPLHF

J gene: TRBJ2-7
V gene: TRBV29-1
clone size: NA
D gene: TRBD1
CDR3 DNA: TGCAGCGCTTCGGGACAGGGGGCTTACGAGCAGTACTTC
CDR3 protein: CSASGQGAYEQYF

J gene: TRBJ2-2
V gene: TRBV9
clone size: NA
D gene: TRBD2
CDR3 DNA: TGTGCCAGCAGGGTAGGGACTAGCGGGCCCGGGGAGCTGTTTTTT
CDR3 protein: CASRVGTSGPGELFF

J gene: TRBJ1-2
V gene: TRBV9
clone size: NA
D gene: NA
CDR3 DNA: TGTGCCAGCAGCGTAGGTCACAGGGCTAACTATGGCTACACCTTC
CDR3 protein: CASSVGHRANYGYTF

J gene: TRBJ1-1
V gene: TRBV29-1
clone size: NA
D gene: NA
CDR3 DNA: TGCAGCGTTGAAACACAAGAGAACACTGAAGCTTTCTTT
CDR3 protein: CSVETQENTEAFF

J gene: TRBJ2-5
V gene: TRBV11-2
clone size: NA
D gene: NA
CDR3 DNA: TGTGCCAGCAGCTTCACAGGGACGGAGACCCAGTACTTC
CDR3 protein: CASSFTGTETQYF

J gene: TRBJ1-2
V gene: TRBV12-3/TRBV12-4
clone size: NA
D gene: NA
CDR3 DNA: TGTGCCAGCAGTTTCTCAGACTATGGCTACACCTTC
CDR3 protein: CASSFSDYGYTF

J gene: TRBJ2-7
V gene: TRBV7-9
clone size: NA
D gene: NA
CDR3 DNA: TGTGCCAGCAGCTTTGTACAGAACTACGAGCAGTACTTC
CDR3 protein: CASSFVQNYEQYF

J gene: TRBJ2-3
V gene: TRBV30
clone size: NA
D gene: NA
CDR3 DNA: TGTGCCTGGAGCGAGACGGGTTTTATGGATACGCAGTATTTT
CDR3 protein: CAWSETGFMDTQYF